The sequence of this T cell receptor (beta chain) was determined in a study of early T cells in non-severe SARS-CoV-2 infection (dated by TCRdb to about 2021). With respect to the entire study: Because TCR sequencing relied on bulk RNA taken from unsorted whole blood, pairing of alpha and beta chains was not possible.

Set within a cohort of healthcare workers in London, UK, this nested case-control study involved weekly PCR testing of nasopharyngeal swabs along with blood sampling. Healthcare workers were recruited between 23 and 31 March 2020, during the week of the UK lockdown, and were followed weekly for up to 16 weeks. Libraries were prepared through 5' RACE. Sequenced using a NextSeq 500. To correct for sequencing error and PCR bias, the TCR library protocol tagged individual cDNA molecules with unique molecular identifiers. Both TCR alpha and beta chains were sequenced, and tight co-correlation was observed between alpha and beta sequence abundances in each sample. The paper's data handling went like this. Decombinator V4 was used to annotate the V gene, J gene and CDR3 of the TCR sequences. Expanded TCRs were defined as changing significantly between any two time points under a Poisson model with p below 0.0001. Abundances of TCRs were expressed as counts per million after normalisation to the total number of TCRs sequenced in each sample. MAIT TCRs were defined by TRAV1-2 paired with TRAJ12, TRAJ20 or TRAJ33, and iNKT TCRs by TRAV10 paired with TRAJ18. A search of VDJdb, accessed on 1 November 2021, was run for TCRs annotated to CMV, EBV and SARS-CoV-2, with TCRs annotated for multiple antigens excluded. TCRdb reprocessed the public reads (quality trimming at Q25 with fastp, clone calling with MiXCR) and kept in-frame beta chains. Every CDR3 protein is listed once, alongside the most common genes and DNA of its rows. Here the V and J calls rest on TCRdb's processing, not on the authors' analysis. Counted in this sample were under 40,000 distinct CDR3 sequences; approximately 6.1% of them appeared once. Roughly 4.9% of the sample goes to the ten largest clones.

Study-wide findings and limitations: Matching against VDJdb was skewed toward anti-spike CD8 responses, likely underestimated virus-specific expansions, and missed private and CD4 specificities.

This clonotype was counted many times. Its antigen has not been determined. No qualities accompany the bases; no much larger clone lies one base away. The CDR3 measures 16 amino acids from cysteine to phenylalanine. CDR3 DNA only is kept here, 48 bases in frame from base 1. The V end gives up 3 bases and the J end 6 bases, leaving 11 bases in the junction not matched to a gene. The germline V gene (reference sequence) provides CDR1 LNHDA and CDR2 SQIVND. Specimen: whole blood. The chain is encoded by TRBV19 joined to TRBJ2-1; TRBD2 agrees with 7 junctional bases. This TCR derives from an adult who was a healthcare worker with PCR-confirmed SARS-CoV-2 infection or an uninfected control (not recorded which). The DNA sequence is TGTGCCAGTAGTATGTGGGGGACTACGAACCCCAATGAGCAGTTCTTC. This gives the protein CASSMWGTTNPNEQFF.